This T cell receptor (beta chain) comes out of a study of CD8+ T cells in alopecia areata. Reverse transcription of extracted RNA yielded cDNA, which provided the sequencing template. TCRdb keeps only in-frame clones here, not all; method: immunoSEQ multiplex PCR. The sample records tens of thousands of clones, roughly 60% being singletons. This clone came up once. The antigen is unknown. Study-wide findings and caveats: Elevated clonality characterized lesional scalp relative to normal scalp, particularly in alopecia totalis/universalis.

Across roughly five patients, CD4+ cells underwent sorting into CD25+CD127- cells. PBMCs served as the source from which CD4+ and CD8+ T cells were sorted. The CDR3 extends over 14 amino acids. Germline assignment: CDR1 MDHEN and CDR2 SYDVKM. Unmatched junction bases numbered 3, after V lost 8 bases and J lost 3 bases. The sequencing sample was made of CD4+ Tregs sorted from blood. J is TRBJ1-3 and V is TRBV28, with 11 bases that match TRBD1. The receptor comes from a human donor with alopecia areata. CDR3 amino acids: CASGQGALGNTIYF. The CDR3 nucleotides read TGTGCCAGCGGACAGGGGGCGCTTGGAAACACCATATATTTT.